This T cell receptor (beta chain) was profiled in a study of cytomegalovirus exposure and HLA in healthy donors. Study-wide findings and caveats: The study recorded 150 to 200 TCR beta chains that were cytomegalovirus-associated.

A multiplex PCR was run with 60 Vbeta primers and 13 Jbeta primers. Clones were sequenced by immunoSEQ multiplex PCR, and TCRdb holds only the in-frame ones, with some missing. The sample lists 110,000 or so clones, about four fifths seen once, with around 1.2% in the top ten. The CDR3 covers 16 residues. From germline, CDR1 is SGHVS and CDR2 FNYEAQ. J was trimmed by 2 bases and V by 7 bases; bases with no gene match: 13. With regard to this clone: Antigen specificity is unknown.

Sequencing used PBMCs. This sequence originates from a man younger than 40 in good health and CMV-seronegative. The chain links TRBV7-6 to TRBJ2-5; 7 bases fit TRBD2. The CDR3 region is CASNADPGGIQETQYF. The DNA for the CDR3 is TGTGCCAGCAACGCCGATCCGGGGGGTATACAAGAGACCCAGTACTTC.